This entry lists 17 T cell receptor beta chains sequenced from one sample in a study of radiation and T cells in renal cell carcinoma. Time point indicated: blood 4 weeks post-SBRT, at nephrectomy. The treatment was: 15 Gy SBRT to primary tumor, nephrectomy 4 weeks later. Assay: immunoSEQ multiplex PCR; the TCRdb copy retains only in-frame clones and omits some. The data show 150,000 or so clones, 88% seen once. The input for sequencing was blood, taken from a patient whose treatment included radiotherapy and nephrectomy. These receptors originate from a woman in her 50s with renal cell carcinoma.

V usage is TRBV6-5 and J usage is TRBJ1-2, with 10 bases identical to TRBD1. Germline CDR1 MNHEY, CDR2 SVGAGI. V dropped 0 bases and J dropped 5; count of bases not matched to a gene: 3. This CDR3 contains 15 residues. The CDR3 protein is CASSYSGTGAYGYTF. For the CDR3, the DNA is TGTGCCAGCAGTTACTCCGGGACAGGGGCGTATGGCTACACCTTC.

This chain connects TRBV9 to TRBJ2-7; D gene ambiguous. The CDR3 has 13 residues. V shed 4 bases and J shed 6 bases, with 14 bases lying between them. Germline V gives CDR1 SGDLS, CDR2 YYNGEE. CDR3 in amino acids: CASSPTSMSEQYF. For the CDR3, the DNA is TGTGCCAGCAGCCCCACGTCCATGTCCGAGCAGTACTTC.

V is TRBV6-6 and J is TRBJ2-7; 8 bases match TRBD1. CDR3 length equals 13 residues. V shed 6 bases, J shed 3 bases, and the junction held 4 bases outside the gene matches. The V gene's germline CDR1 is MNHNY and CDR2 SVGAGI (reference sequence). CDR3 nucleotides: TGTGCCAGCAGCCCGGGACAGGTCTACGAGCAGTACTTC. Amino acids: CASSPGQVYEQYF.

This clone has a handful of counts. This chain links TRBV29-1 with TRBJ1-2; D is possibly TRBD1 (6 bases). Germline CDR1 is SQVTM and CDR2 is ANQGSEA. CDR3 length: 11 residues. Trimming left V 2 bases short and J 8 bases short, with 9 bases between. The chain's CDR3 is CSVEQGSGYTF. The CDR3 coding sequence is TGCAGCGTTGAACAGGGGTCGGGCTACACCTTC.

This rearrangement joins TRBV5-1 to TRBJ1-4, with 8 bases identical to TRBD1. Losses at the gene ends were 0 bases for V and 3 bases for J; bases not matched to a gene: 4. The V gene's germline CDR1 is SGHRS and CDR2 YFSETQ. This CDR3 is 16 amino acids long. CDR3 residues: CASSLGQGAANEKLFF. The CDR3, as DNA: TGCGCCAGCAGCTTGGGGCAGGGGGCAGCTAATGAAAAACTGTTTTTT.

V and J are TRBV5-1 and TRBJ2-7; 7 bases align to TRBD1. Germline lookup yields CDR1 SGHRS and CDR2 YFSETQ. V lost 6 bases and J lost 7; bases outside the gene matches: 13. This CDR3 is 14 amino acids long. This CDR3 is CASKGRQGSGEQYF. The CDR3 DNA follows: TGCGCCAGCAAAGGTAGACAGGGCTCCGGTGAGCAGTACTTC.

This chain uses TRBV5-1 with TRBJ1-2, with D hard to call. Trimming took 0 bases from V and 7 from J, leaving 7 bases between them. The length of the CDR3 is 12 residues. Germline-derived CDR1 and CDR2 are SGHRS and YFSETQ. Here the CDR3 reads CASSLEGTGYTF. The CDR3, as DNA: TGCGCCAGCAGCTTGGAGGGCACTGGCTACACCTTC.

J is TRBJ2-5 and V is TRBV19; D ambiguous. Looked up from germline, CDR1 is LNHDA and CDR2 is SQIVND (reference sequence). V lost 3 bases and J lost 5, with 16 bases in between. This CDR3 comprises 15 residues. CDR3 in amino acids: CASSMGRAVGETQYF. For the CDR3, the DNA is TGTGCCAGTAGTATGGGTAGGGCGGTTGGGGAGACCCAGTACTTC.

The gene calls are TRBV18 and TRBJ1-2; 10 bases match TRBD1. From germline, CDR1 is KGHSH and CDR2 LQKENI. The V segment lost 3 bases and the J segment 7 bases; nucleotides outside the gene matches: 2. The CDR3 sequence is 13 residues long. CDR3 residues: CASSPGQGIGYTF. The DNA for the CDR3 is TGTGCCAGCTCACCGGGACAGGGGATTGGCTACACCTTC.

This clone was found a few times. The J gene is TRBJ2-1, the V gene TRBV29-1; 7 bases line up with TRBD2. The CDR3 is 12 amino acids. In germline, CDR1 is SQVTM, CDR2 ANQGSEA. CDR3 sequence (DNA): TGCAGGGGTGATGGGGGGGTCAATGAGCAGTTCTTC. Residues: CRGDGGVNEQFF.

The chain couples TRBV30 to TRBJ1-1; no clear D. With 5 bases removed from V and 3 bases from J, the gap between germline ends came to 16 bases. Looked up from germline, CDR1 is GTSNPN and CDR2 is SVGIG (reference sequence). The CDR3 is 14 residues long. This chain's CDR3 is CAWGIGLRDTEAFF. Here the CDR3 DNA reads TGTGCCTGGGGGATCGGTCTAAGGGACACTGAAGCTTTCTTT.

The V gene is TRBV25-1, the J gene TRBJ2-5; the D gene is possibly TRBD2 (6 bases). Trimming pared 5 bases from V and 2 bases from J, leaving 15 bases between. The CDR3 spans 15 residues. Germline CDR1 is MGHDK and CDR2 is SYGVNS. DNA of the CDR3: TGTGCCAGCAGTCCAGGTGGGGGGATGCAAGAGACCCAGTACTTC. Its translation is CASSPGGGMQETQYF.

There are many counts of this clone. The gene calls are TRBV5-5 and TRBJ1-6; D is ambiguous. V gave up 1 base and J gave up 7 bases, with 15 bases separating them. The CDR3 contains 16 residues. Germline V gives CDR1 SGHKS, CDR2 YYEKEE (reference sequence). The DNA of the CDR3 is TGTGCCAGCAGCTTGAGGGCGAAAGTAGAGAATTCACCCCTCCACTTT. This codes for CASSLRAKVENSPLHF. Full variable domain (remainder filled in from reference TRBV5-5 and TRBJ1-6): DAGVTQSPTHLIKTRGQQVTLRCSPISGHKSVSWYQQVLGQGPQFIFQYYEKEERGRGNFPDRFSARQFPNYSSELNVNALLLGDSALYLCASSLRAKVENSPLHFGNGTRLTVT.

This clone was found a few times. The chain links TRBV19 to TRBJ1-1; possibly TRBD1 for D (5 bases). V was cut by 3 bases and J by 1 base, with 6 bases left in between. The CDR3 covers 13 residues. Germline V gives CDR1 LNHDA, CDR2 SQIVND (reference sequence). CDR3 in amino acids: CASSMTANTEAFF. As DNA, the CDR3 is TGTGCCAGTAGTATGACAGCGAACACTGAAGCTTTCTTT. Based on the CDR3 plus reference TRBV19 and TRBJ1-1, the full variable domain is DGGITQSPKYLFRKEGQNVTLSCEQNLNHDAMYWYRQDPGQGLRLIYYSQIVNDFQKGDIAEGYSVSREKKESFPLTVTSAQKNPTAFYLCASSMTANTEAFFGQGTRLTVV.

About this clone: The junction shows a germline mismatch at one end, possibly a read error. The gene calls are TRBV7-7 and TRBJ2-2, with 8 bases that match TRBD1. The germline V gene has CDR1 SSHAT and CDR2 FNYEAQ (reference sequence). The CDR3 runs to 14 residues. The CDR3 coding sequence is TGTGCTAGCAGCTTAGTACAGGGGGCCGGGGAGCTGTTTTTT. The encoded protein is CASSLVQGAGELFF.

V and J are TRBV7-3 and TRBJ1-1; 10 bases match TRBD1. The CDR3 length is 14 residues. J was trimmed by 5 bases and V by 6 bases; bases with no gene match: 6. CDR1 and CDR2 from the germline V gene are SGHTA and FQGTGA. The CDR3 DNA follows: TGTGCCAGCAGTCGACAGGGGGCGGCAACTGAAGCTTTCTTT. It yields the protein CASSRQGAATEAFF. The full variable domain, with the rest looked up from reference TRBV7-3 and TRBJ1-1, is GAGVSQTPSNKVTEKGKYVELRCDPISGHTALYWYRQSLGQGPEFLIYFQGTGAADDSGLPNDRFFAVRPEGSVSTLKIQRTERGDSAVYLCASSRQGAATEAFFGQGTRLTVV.

V and J are TRBV6-5 and TRBJ1-1; D is ambiguous. Trimming stripped 2 bases from V and 5 bases from J, with 15 bases between. Germline V gene sequence: CDR1 MNHEY, CDR2 SVGAGI. This CDR3 spans 15 amino acids. In DNA form, the CDR3 reads TGTGCCAGCAGTTACGAGGACCTGGGTAGGACTGAAGCTTTCTTT. Translated, it gives CASSYEDLGRTEAFF.